This T cell receptor beta chain was documented in a study of neoadjuvant nivolumab and ipilimumab in lung cancer. Here immunoSEQ multiplex PCR was the method, and the copy in TCRdb shows in-frame clones only, minus some. The top ten hold under 4.5% of the sample, which has tens of thousands of clones, about 89% seen once. Study findings and constraints: TCR receptors were sequenced in few samples.

V shed 2 bases and J shed 12 bases, with 17 bases lying between them. The CDR3 runs to 13 residues. The germline V gene encodes CDR1 SEHNR and CDR2 FQNEAQ (reference sequence). Only one count was recorded for this clone. Antigen unknown. Sequenced here: blood, sampled before neoadjuvant nivolumab, alone or with ipilimumab. The chain joins TRBV7-9 to TRBJ2-7; D possibly uses TRBD1 or TRBD2 (5 bases each). The clonotype comes from an adult with non-small cell lung cancer. Some clones in this sample may be carry-over from other donors' samples. CDR3 residues: CASSLRGPENWYF. DNA for the CDR3: TGTGCCAGCAGCTTACGGGGACCCGAAAATTGGTACTTC. Variable domain in full (rest from reference TRBV7-9 and TRBJ2-7): DTGVSQNPRHKITKRGQNVTFRCDPISEHNRLYWYRQTLGQGPEFLTYFQNEAQLEKSRLLSDRFSAERPKGSFSTLEIQRTEQGDSAMYLCASSLRGPENWYFGPGTRLTVT.